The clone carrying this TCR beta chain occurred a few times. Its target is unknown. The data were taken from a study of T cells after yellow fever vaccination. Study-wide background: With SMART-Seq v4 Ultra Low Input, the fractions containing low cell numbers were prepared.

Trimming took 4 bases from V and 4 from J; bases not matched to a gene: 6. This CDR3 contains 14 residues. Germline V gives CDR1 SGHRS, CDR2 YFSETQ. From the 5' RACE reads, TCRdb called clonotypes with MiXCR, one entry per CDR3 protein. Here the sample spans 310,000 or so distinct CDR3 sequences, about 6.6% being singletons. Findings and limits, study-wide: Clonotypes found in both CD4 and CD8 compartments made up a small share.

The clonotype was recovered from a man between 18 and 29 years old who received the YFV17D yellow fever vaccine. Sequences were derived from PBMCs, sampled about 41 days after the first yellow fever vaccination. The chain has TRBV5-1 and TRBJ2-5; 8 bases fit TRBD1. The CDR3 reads CASSNPGQVETQYF. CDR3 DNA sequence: TGCGCCAGCAGCAACCCGGGACAGGTAGAGACCCAGTACTTC.